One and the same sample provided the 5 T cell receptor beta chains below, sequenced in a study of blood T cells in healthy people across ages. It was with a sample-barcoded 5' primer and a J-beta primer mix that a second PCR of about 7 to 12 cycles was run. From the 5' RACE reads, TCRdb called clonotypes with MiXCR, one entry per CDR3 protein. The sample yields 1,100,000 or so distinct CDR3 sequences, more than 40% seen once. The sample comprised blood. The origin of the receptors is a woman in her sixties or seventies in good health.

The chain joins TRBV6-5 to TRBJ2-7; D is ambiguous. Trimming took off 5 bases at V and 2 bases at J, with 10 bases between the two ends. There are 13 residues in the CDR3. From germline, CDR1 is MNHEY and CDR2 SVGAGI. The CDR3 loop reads CASSRGAAYEQYF. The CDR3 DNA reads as TGTGCCAGCAGTCGTGGAGCTGCCTACGAGCAGTACTTC.

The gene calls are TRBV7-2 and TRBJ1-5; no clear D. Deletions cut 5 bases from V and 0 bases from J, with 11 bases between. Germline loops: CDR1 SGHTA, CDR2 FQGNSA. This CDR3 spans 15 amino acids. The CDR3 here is CASSRYGSSNQPQHF. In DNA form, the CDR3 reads TGTGCCAGCAGCCGGTACGGTTCTAGCAATCAGCCCCAGCATTTT.

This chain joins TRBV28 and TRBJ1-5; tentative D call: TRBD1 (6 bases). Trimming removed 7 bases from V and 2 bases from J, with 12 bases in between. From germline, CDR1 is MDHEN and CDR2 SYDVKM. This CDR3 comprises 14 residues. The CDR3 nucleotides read TGTGCCAGCATAGGGGGTACGGGCAATCAGCCCCAGCATTTT. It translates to CASIGGTGNQPQHF.

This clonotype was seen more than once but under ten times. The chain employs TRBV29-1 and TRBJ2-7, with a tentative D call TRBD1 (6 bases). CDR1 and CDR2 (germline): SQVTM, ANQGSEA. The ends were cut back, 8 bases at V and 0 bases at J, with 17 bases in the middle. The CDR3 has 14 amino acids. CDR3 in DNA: TGCAGCATTCGGGAACAGGGAAGCTCCTACGAGCAGTACTTC. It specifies CSIREQGSSYEQYF.

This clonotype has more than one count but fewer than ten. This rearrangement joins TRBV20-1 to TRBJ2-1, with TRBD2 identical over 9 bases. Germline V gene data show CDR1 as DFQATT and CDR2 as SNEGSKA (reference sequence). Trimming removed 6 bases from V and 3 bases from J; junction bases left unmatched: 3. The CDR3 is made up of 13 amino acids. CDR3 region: CSATSGVYNEQFF. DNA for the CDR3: TGCAGTGCGACTAGCGGAGTCTACAATGAGCAGTTCTTC.